Listed below are T cell receptor beta chains from one sample, sequenced in a study of shared clonotypes between healthy human individuals. The table came from immunoSEQ multiplex PCR; TCRdb's copy has only in-frame clones and leaves some out. Among around 2.5 million clones listed, roughly 93% were seen once. Sequenced sample: naive CD4+ T cells from PBMCs. These receptors came from a man aged 18-30 years in good health. Some clones in this sample may be carry-over from other donors' samples. CDR3s include the opening cysteine and the closing phenylalanine or tryptophan. A D gene is named only where the DNA matches it firmly. For some rows the clone size is stated as once, few or many, or as a class when expanded; others skip it.

TRBJ2-5 NA NA TRBV18 TGTGCCAGCTCCCCAGGGATACAAGAGACCCAGTACTTC CASSPGIQETQYF
TRBJ1-4 NA NA TRBV5-1 TGCGCCAGCACCCCAGAGATCACCCATAATGAAAAACTGTTTTTT CASTPEITHNEKLFF
TRBJ2-7 NA TRBD2 TRBV5-1 TGCGCCAGCAGGCTAGCGGGGAGTTACGAGCAGTACTTC CASRLAGSYEQYF
TRBJ2-3 NA NA TRBV5-1 TGCGCCAGCAGCTTGGCGGTGGGAGGAACAGATACGCAGTATTTT CASSLAVGGTDTQYF
TRBJ2-7 NA NA TRBV7-8 TGTGCCAGCAGCTTAGCGCCCCAGGAGCAGTACTTC CASSLAPQEQYF
TRBJ2-1 once NA TRBV5-1 TGCGCCAGCAGCCCCTTTGGACGCTATACCTACAATGAGCAGTTCTTC CASSPFGRYTYNEQFF
TRBJ2-3 once NA TRBV7-9 TGTGCCAGCAGCTTAGGTTTTAGCGATACAGATACGCAGTATTTT CASSLGFSDTDTQYF
TRBJ2-1 NA TRBD1 TRBV18 TGTGCCAGCTCAACAGGGGCCTACAATGAGCAGTTCTTC CASSTGAYNEQFF
TRBJ2-5 NA NA TRBV7-3 TGTGCCAGCAGCTTCGCTCCTGGGACAAGAGAGACCCAGTACTTC CASSFAPGTRETQYF
TRBJ2-3 NA NA TRBV9 TGTGCCAGCAGCCTGTCTTCTCTAATGGGCACAGATACGCAGTATTTT CASSLSSLMGTDTQYF
TRBJ2-1 NA NA TRBV19 TGTGCCAGTAGTATAAGGGGGCTAGCGAACAATGAGCAGTTCTTC CASSIRGLANNEQFF
TRBJ2-5 NA TRBD1 TRBV9 TGTGCCAGCAGCGTAGCCTTGACAGGGGAAGAGACCCAGTACTTC CASSVALTGEETQYF
TRBJ1-5 NA NA TRBV2 TGTGCCAGCCAAAGACAGTTTTCTAGCAATCAGCCCCAGCATTTT CASQRQFSSNQPQHF
TRBJ2-3 NA TRBD2 TRBV7-3 TGTGCCAGCAGCTCAGCGGGACGGGGCACAGATACGCAGTATTTT CASSSAGRGTDTQYF
TRBJ2-1 NA TRBD2 TRBV29-1 TGCAGCGTTTCCAATAGCGGGAGGGCCAAGGATGAGCAGTTCTTC CSVSNSGRAKDEQFF
TRBJ2-7 NA NA TRBV18 TGTGCCAGCTCCATCAGCTCGGACAGCTCCTACGAGCAGTACTTC CASSISSDSSYEQYF
TRBJ1-2 NA NA TRBV5-1 TGCGCCAGCAGCTCGGAGGGCAGGCCTTCTAACTATGGCTACACCTTC CASSSEGRPSNYGYTF
TRBJ2-1 NA TRBD1 TRBV25-1 TGTGCCAGCAGGGACAGGGGGGCGAATTACAATGAGCAGTTCTTC CASRDRGANYNEQFF
TRBJ1-2 NA NA TRBV30 TGTGCCTGGAGCTCACACCTTGCGGGACGGAGCTATGGCTACACCTTC CAWSSHLAGRSYGYTF
TRBJ2-7 once TRBD1 TRBV7-9 TGTGCCAGCAGCTTAGCTCCGACAGGGGAGCAGTACTTC CASSLAPTGEQYF